This T cell receptor (beta chain) was sequenced for a study of T cell repertoires in cytomegalovirus infection. This clonotype has a handful of counts. As yet, its antigen is unknown. TCRdb independently ran MiXCR on the reads; one entry per CDR3 protein. Of hundreds of thousands of distinct CDR3 sequences listed, about 39% were seen once; the top ten hold 40% to 50%. Germline V gives CDR1 LNHDA, CDR2 SQIVND (reference sequence). Trimming removed 0 bases at V and 8 bases at J, with 13 bases between. The CDR3 is 14 amino acids. The sequences come from cultured PBMCs, collected from culture after CMV antigen stimulation. V and J are TRBV19 and TRBJ1-2; TRBD1 might be the D (5 bases). The receptor comes from a human donor in good health (CMV status not recorded). Some clones in this sample may be carry-over from other donors' samples. The CDR3 reads CASSIDRGDGGYTF. CDR3 nucleotides: TGTGCCAGTAGTATAGATCGAGGGGATGGAGGCTACACCTTC. Based on the CDR3 plus reference TRBV19 and TRBJ1-2, the full variable domain is DGGITQSPKYLFRKEGQNVTLSCEQNLNHDAMYWYRQDPGQGLRLIYYSQIVNDFQKGDIAEGYSVSREKKESFPLTVTSAQKNPTAFYLCASSIDRGDGGYTFGSGTRLTVV.